A selection of T cell receptor beta chains follows, all from one sample in a study of cytomegalovirus exposure and HLA in healthy donors. The repertoire was sequenced with immunoSEQ multiplex PCR; TCRdb's copy has only in-frame clones and lacks some. The sample holds 150,000 to 200,000 clones, roughly four fifths seen once. The sample was PBMCs. Receptors originate from a man in his fifties or sixties in good health and CMV-seropositive. The CDR3 runs from the conserved cysteine through the conserved F or W. A D gene is named only where the DNA matches it firmly. Where a row states a size, it is once, few, many or the class of an expanded clone; other rows omit it.

>14|few|TRBJ2-7|NA|TRBV7-9
TGTGCCAGCAGCTCATGGACAGAGGCCTACGAGCAGTACTTC
CASSSWTEAYEQYF
>15|NA|TRBJ2-7|NA|TRBV5-1
TGCGCCAGCAGCTTGGGGGGGCAGGACTCCTACGAGCAGTACTTC
CASSLGGQDSYEQYF
>15|once|TRBJ1-1|TRBD1|TRBV10-3
TGTGCCATCAGGCGAGGGGGCGACATGAACACTGAAGCTTTCTTT
CAIRRGGDMNTEAFF
>21|NA|TRBJ2-1|TRBD2|TRBV27
TGTGCCAGCAGTTTATTTCCCCCGACTAGCGGGACTACGAGCTCCTACAATGAGCAGTTCTTC
CASSLFPPTSGTTSSYNEQFF
>13|NA|TRBJ1-1|NA|TRBV7-3
TGTGCCAGCAGCTTGGCAGGGTATACTGAAGCTTTCTTT
CASSLAGYTEAFF
>16|NA|TRBJ2-3|TRBD2|TRBV7-9
TGTGCCAGCAGTTCATCCTGGCGGGAGGGCCAAGATACGCAGTATTTT
CASSSSWREGQDTQYF
>15|NA|TRBJ2-3|NA|TRBV7-8
TGTGCCAGCAGCCCAAAGGGGGGGCGGGAAGATACGCAGTATTTT
CASSPKGGREDTQYF
>15|few|TRBJ2-7|NA|TRBV28
TGTGCCAGCAGTTCGGACAGAATGGGAATCTACGAGCAGTACTTC
CASSSDRMGIYEQYF
>14|once|TRBJ2-7|TRBD2|TRBV28
TGTGCCAGCAGTGGGACTAGCGGAACCTACGAGCAGTACTTC
CASSGTSGTYEQYF
>17|NA|TRBJ1-5|TRBD1|TRBV12-5
TGTGCTAGTGGCCAGCCGGGACAGGGATGGAGCAATCAGCCCCAGCATTTT
CASGQPGQGWSNQPQHF
>12|NA|TRBJ1-6|NA|TRBV18
TGTGCCAGCTCACCACAGGGGAACCCCCTCCACTTT
CASSPQGNPLHF
>18|NA|TRBJ2-5|TRBD2|TRBV23-1
TGCGCCAGCAGTCTATCAGCGGGAGAGGAGGGGTCCCAAGAGACCCAGTACTTC
CASSLSAGEEGSQETQYF
>14|NA|TRBJ2-7|TRBD2|TRBV10-2
TGCGCCAGCACCCACGCGGGAGGGTCCTACGAGCAGTACTTC
CASTHAGGSYEQYF
>15|once|TRBJ2-3|NA|TRBV5-6
TGTGCCAGCAGCTCCTATCTAGGTTTCGGCGATACGCAGTATTTT
CASSSYLGFGDTQYF
>16|NA|TRBJ2-5|NA|TRBV27
TGTGCCAGCAGTTTATCGCCATCAGGAAAAAAAGAGACCCAGTACTTC
CASSLSPSGKKETQYF
>14|few|TRBJ2-7|NA|TRBV7-9
TGTGCCAGCAGCCCGCCGGGACTTTTCTACGAGCAGTACTTC
CASSPPGLFYEQYF
>16|NA|TRBJ2-3|TRBD2|TRBV11-2
TGTGCCAGCAGCTTAGTTAGCGGGGTAGGTGCAGATACGCAGTATTTT
CASSLVSGVGADTQYF
>17|once|TRBJ1-1|TRBD1|TRBV19
TGTGCCAGTAGTATAGTGAGGGGGCTCTGGCCGAACACTGAAGCTTTCTTT
CASSIVRGLWPNTEAFF
>16|NA|TRBJ2-1|TRBD2|TRBV9
TGTGCCAGCTCCTCCCCGGACAACAAGGGACTAGATGAGCAGTTCTTC
CASSSPDNKGLDEQFF
>15|NA|TRBJ2-1|TRBD2|TRBV9
TGTGCCAGCAGCGAACAGCGGGACCCTTTCTATGAGCAGTTCTTC
CASSEQRDPFYEQFF
>15|once|TRBJ2-1|TRBD2|TRBV9
TGTGCCAGCAGCGTAGCTAGCGGGGTATTCAATGAGCAGTTCTTC
CASSVASGVFNEQFF
>13|NA|TRBJ2-7|TRBD1|TRBV10-2
TGCGCCAGCAGACAGGGGTCGGGCTACGAGCAGTACTTC
CASRQGSGYEQYF
>15|NA|TRBJ1-2|NA|TRBV6-5
TGTGCCAGCAGTTACTCGAGGTCGGGAGCCTATGGCTACACCTTC
CASSYSRSGAYGYTF
>17|NA|TRBJ1-1|TRBD1|TRBV5-1
TGCGCCAGCACCCCCCTGGGGACAGGGGATGTTGGAACTGAAGCTTTCTTT
CASTPLGTGDVGTEAFF
>14|NA|TRBJ1-6|NA|TRBV5-4
TGTGCCAGCAGCTCGTGGACTGGGAATTCACCCCTCCACTTT
CASSSWTGNSPLHF
>17|NA|TRBJ2-1|TRBD2|TRBV18
TGTGCCAGCTCACCACGGACTAGCGGGAGCACCTACAATGAGCAGTTCTTC
CASSPRTSGSTYNEQFF
>17|NA|TRBJ2-5|TRBD2|TRBV11-2
TGTGCCAGCAGCTTATTTCCACCGACTAGCGGAGGAGAGACCCAGTACTTC
CASSLFPPTSGGETQYF